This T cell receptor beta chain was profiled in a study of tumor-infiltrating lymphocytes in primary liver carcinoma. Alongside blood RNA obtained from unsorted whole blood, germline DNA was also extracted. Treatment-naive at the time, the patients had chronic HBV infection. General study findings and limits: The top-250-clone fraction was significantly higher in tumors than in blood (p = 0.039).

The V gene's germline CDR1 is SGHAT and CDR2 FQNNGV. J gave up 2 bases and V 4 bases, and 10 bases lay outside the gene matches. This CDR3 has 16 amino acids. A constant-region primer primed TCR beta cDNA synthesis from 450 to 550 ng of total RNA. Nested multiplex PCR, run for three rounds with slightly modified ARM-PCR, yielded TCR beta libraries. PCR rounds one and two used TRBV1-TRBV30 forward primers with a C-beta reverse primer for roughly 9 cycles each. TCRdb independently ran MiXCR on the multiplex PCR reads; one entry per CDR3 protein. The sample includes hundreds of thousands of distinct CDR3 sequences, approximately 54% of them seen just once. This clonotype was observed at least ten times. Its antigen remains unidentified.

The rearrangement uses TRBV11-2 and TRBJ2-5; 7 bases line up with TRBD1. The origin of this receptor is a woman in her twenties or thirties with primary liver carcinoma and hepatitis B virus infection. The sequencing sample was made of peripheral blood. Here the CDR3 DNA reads TGTGCCAGCAGCTCCGGAGGTGGACAGGTACAAGAGACCCAGTACTTC. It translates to CASSSGGGQVQETQYF.